Below, 22 T cell receptor delta chains from the same sample are listed, as sequenced in a study of delta chains in infants with herpesvirus infections (TCRdb year 2023). Libraries were constructed by RT-PCR. Sequenced using an Illumina MiSeq. TCR cDNA was generated by reverse transcription of PBMC RNA with SuperScript II and gamma-chain- and delta-chain-specific primers. TCRdb called clones afresh from the public reads with CATT; identical DNA rows were later merged. The sample records fewer than 1,500 delta-chain clones, about 7% of which are singletons. The ten most abundant clones make up more than 8.5% of the sample. The input for sequencing was peripheral blood, taken at time point 1 of longitudinal follow-up. These receptors were taken from a human donor who was a Ugandan infant, either HIV-exposed or HIV-unexposed (not recorded which).

This clone ranks as medium-sized. The chain uses TRDV1 and TRDJ1; the D gene could be TRDD2 or TRDD3 (5 bases each). With 0 bases removed from V and 0 bases from J, the gap between germline ends came to 35 bases. The CDR3 consists of 24 residues. The V gene's germline CDR1 is TSWWSYY and CDR2 QGS. Here the CDR3 DNA reads TGTGCTCTTGGGGAACTGCCCCCCGGGGCCTTTCGAGCGGCCCTACGGGGGTACACCGATAAACTCATCTTT. Amino acid sequence: CALGELPPGAFRAALRGYTDKLIF.

This clone was picked up a small number of times. A read error is possible here, since a much larger clone lies one base away. J is TRDJ1 and V is TRDV1, with D possibly TRDD3 on 5 matching bases. This CDR3 has 17 residues. The germline V gene has CDR1 TSWWSYY and CDR2 QGS. The ends were cut back, 0 bases at V and 7 bases at J, with 21 bases in the middle. This CDR3 is CALGELDFLGPDVKLIF. The CDR3 coding sequence is TGTGCTCTTGGGGAACTAGACTTTCTGGGTCCGGACGTTAAACTCATCTTT.

In its sample, this clone is large (0.1 to 1%). The chain carries TRDV1 and TRDJ1; 11 bases fit TRDD3. The germline CDR1 and CDR2 sequences are TSWWSYY and QGS. The CDR3 has 23 residues. J was trimmed by 1 base and V by 4 bases; bases with no gene match: 26. The CDR3 DNA is TGTGCTCTTGGGGGCTTCCCGGCCTTCCCCTGGTACTGGGGGATAACCCGCACCGATAAACTCATCTTT. It codes for CALGGFPAFPWYWGITRTDKLIF.

This clone ranks as medium-sized. The chain recombines TRDV2 with TRDJ3, with TRDD3 matching over 11 bases. Germline V CDR1 and CDR2: GEAIGNYY, EKD. With V trimmed by 1 base and J by 2 bases, 3 bases remained unmatched. The CDR3 is made up of 18 amino acids. The CDR3 loop is CACDTGGYATWDTRQMFF. CDR3 sequence (DNA): TGTGCCTGTGACACTGGGGGATACGCGACCTGGGACACCCGACAGATGTTTTTC.

This clone was counted only a few times. A single base is all that separates this from a far larger clone, so a read error is likely. The chain recombines TRDV1 with TRDJ1; D is possibly TRDD3 (6 bases). CDR3 length: 18 residues. V lost 1 base and J 1 base, leaving 19 bases between the germline ends. Germline CDR1 and CDR2: TSWWSYY and QGS. Written as DNA, the CDR3 is TGTGCTCTTGGGGAACCGATTACGCCGGGGATCCCCACCGATAAACTCATCTTT. Amino acid sequence: CALGEPITPGIPTDKLIF.

The V call is TRDV1, the J call TRDJ1; 12 nucleotides align to TRDD3. The J segment lost 0 bases and the V segment lost 1 base, leaving 21 bases of the junction unmatched. The length of the CDR3 is 23 residues. Germline V gives CDR1 TSWWSYY, CDR2 QGS. CDR3 nucleotides: TGTGCTCTTGGGGAACCGAGTCCTTCCCTTTATACTGGGGGATACTGGTACACCGATAAACTCATCTTT. This encodes CALGEPSPSLYTGGYWYTDKLIF.

The CDR3 DNA reads TGTGCTCTTGGGGAACCCTCGACTTACCATCCGGGGGATCGCACCGATAAACTCATCTTT. Protein product: CALGEPSTYHPGDRTDKLIF. This chain uses TRDV1 with TRDJ1; TRDD3 matches at 7 bases. V trimming: 1 base; J trimming: 1 base; junction bases outside the gene matches: 18. Germline assignment: CDR1 TSWWSYY and CDR2 QGS. The CDR3 covers 20 residues.

This clone is termed medium-sized. The rearrangement joins TRDV1 to TRDJ1; the match to TRDD3 covers 7 bases. The length of the CDR3 is 22 residues. Germline lookup yields CDR1 TSWWSYY and CDR2 QGS. The ends lost 1 base at V and 0 bases at J; junction bases unmatched: 23. CDR3 protein: CALGEQVISLGGSWWYTDKLIF. CDR3 DNA sequence: TGTGCTCTTGGGGAACAAGTAATTTCCCTGGGGGGATCCTGGTGGTACACCGATAAACTCATCTTT.

This clone was detected a few times. This may stem from a read error, because a much larger clone lies one nucleotide away. Other DNA variants within this sample encode the same CDR3. This chain uses TRDV1 with TRDJ1, with 7 bases fitting TRDD3. Germline V gene lookup returns CDR1 TSWWSYY and CDR2 QGS. This CDR3 contains 17 residues. CDR3 DNA: TGTGCTCTTGGGGACTACGGCAGCTGGGGGTACACCGATAAGCTCATCTTT. This gives the protein CALGDYGSWGYTDKLIF.

This clone is deemed medium-sized. A J gene of TRDJ1 was called, though the V gene was not; the D segment call TRDD3 is taken from the table without a DNA check. The CDR3 is 16 amino acids. CDR3 loop: CAVGADWGSYTDKLIF. The CDR3, as DNA: TGTGCTGTGGGGGCCGACTGGGGGTCGTACACCGATAAACTCATCTTT.

This clone is labeled medium-sized (0.01 to 0.1%). The chain uses TRDV1 and TRDJ2, with D perhaps matching TRDD3 (6 bases). V gave up 3 bases and J gave up 7 bases, with 33 bases separating them. The V gene's germline CDR1 is TSWWSYY and CDR2 QGS. The CDR3 length is 21 residues. The CDR3 DNA reads as TGTGCTCTTGGGGACGAGCGGGATATTACGGTGTACTGGGACGGAGAAGCACAACTCTTCTTT. The encoded protein is CALGDERDITVYWDGEAQLFF.

This clone was seen a few times. V is TRDV1 and J is TRDJ2; TRDD3 matches at 9 bases. CDR3 length: 21 residues. Losses at the gene ends were 1 base for V and 3 bases for J; bases not matched to a gene: 18. Germline V gene data show CDR1 as TSWWSYY and CDR2 as QGS. This CDR3 reads CALGERRRRGYGVAVTAQLFF. CDR3 in DNA: TGTGCTCTTGGGGAACGGCGTAGGAGGGGATACGGGGTAGCTGTGACAGCACAACTCTTCTTT.

For this clone: A much larger clone differs from this one at a single base, so this may be a read error. J is TRDJ1 and V is TRDV2; possible D gene TRDD3, 6 bases. The CDR3 is 17 amino acids. Germline CDR1 is GEAIGNYY and CDR2 is EKD. The V end was cut by 3 bases, the J end by 0 bases, with 19 bases between. The CDR3 loop reads CACDAEEGLGYTDKLIF. CDR3 nucleotide sequence: TGTGCCTGTGACGCCGAAGAGGGCCTGGGGTACACCGATAAACTCATCTTT.

In this sample, this clone turned up a few times. CDR3 DNA: TGTGCTCTTGGGGAGACGGGGATTAACGCTGGGGGCTTATACACCGATAAACTCATCTTT. Amino acids: CALGETGINAGGLYTDKLIF. The rearrangement uses TRDV1 and TRDJ1; 7 bases are a match to TRDD3. Germline lookup yields CDR1 TSWWSYY and CDR2 QGS. The CDR3 sequence is 20 residues long. Trimming removed 3 bases from V and 0 bases from J; junction bases left unmatched: 19.

As for this clone: This could be a read error, since a much larger clone is one nucleotide away. The genes are TRDV2 and TRDJ3, with D maybe TRDD3 (6 bases). CDR1 and CDR2 (germline): GEAIGNYY, EKD. The length of the CDR3 is 17 residues. V lost 3 bases to trimming and J lost 0 bases, with 11 bases between them. The CDR3 sequence: CACDAVLGSWDTRQMFF. The DNA for the CDR3 is TGTGCCTGTGACGCCGTACTGGGCTCCTGGGACACCCGACAGATGTTTTTC.

Judged by abundance, this clone is large. DNA of the CDR3: TGTGCTCTTGGGGAAAGGAGTACTGGGGGATACCGAACTAAACTCATCTTT. Its protein is CALGERSTGGYRTKLIF. The chain links TRDV1 to TRDJ1, with TRDD3 matching 12 bases. Trimming cost V 2 bases and J 7 bases; bases outside gene matches: 11. This CDR3 has 17 residues. CDR1 TSWWSYY and CDR2 QGS come from the germline V gene.

The chain is built from TRDV2 and TRDJ3, with 11 bases that match TRDD3. J was trimmed by 1 base and V by 3 bases; bases with no gene match: 4. Germline V gene sequence: CDR1 GEAIGNYY, CDR2 EKD. This CDR3 is 18 amino acids long. This CDR3 reads CACDPLGDTSWDTRQMFF. CDR3 nucleotide sequence: TGTGCCTGTGACCCCTTGGGGGATACGTCCTGGGACACCCGACAGATGTTTTTC.

This clone rates as large. The sample holds other DNA sequences that translate to the same CDR3. The chain uses TRDV1 and TRDJ1, with D tentatively TRDD3 (10 bases). Trimming removed 9 bases from V and 1 base from J, with 33 bases in between. The CDR3 totals 20 residues. Germline V gene lookup returns CDR1 TSWWSYY and CDR2 QGS. The CDR3 here is CALGLPTRTGTGGCTDKLIF. For the CDR3, the DNA is TGTGCTCTCGGCCTTCCTACGAGAACGGGGACTGGGGGATGCACCGATAAACTCATCTTT.

The chain combines TRDV1 with TRDJ2; TRDD2 matches 7 bases. Germline V gene lookup returns CDR1 TSWWSYY and CDR2 QGS. J was trimmed by 0 bases and V by 2 bases; bases with no gene match: 21. The CDR3 runs 22 residues. CDR3 amino acids: CALGEGAFLTQGAKPLTAQLFF. CDR3 nucleotide sequence: TGTGCTCTTGGGGAAGGGGCCTTCCTGACCCAGGGGGCAAAACCTTTGACAGCACAACTCTTCTTT.

Here the CDR3 DNA reads TGTGCTCTTGGGGAACTAGGCGTCCTACCCACCGATAAACTCATCTTT. It codes for CALGELGVLPTDKLIF. The V gene is TRDV1, the J gene TRDJ1; possibly TRDD2 for D (6 bases). Germline V CDR1 and CDR2: TSWWSYY, QGS. The V end lost 0 bases, the J end lost 1 base, and 12 bases lay between the germline ends. The CDR3 is 16 residues long.

The V call is TRDV1, the J call TRDJ1, with TRDD3 identical over 13 bases. The CDR3 length is 25 residues. The junction had 29 bases not matched to a gene; V was cut back by 1 base and J by 3 bases. Germline CDR1 TSWWSYY, CDR2 QGS. The CDR3 nucleotides read TGTGCTCTTGGGGAACCCCCCGCCTTCCGGGCCCTAATCTTTACTGGGGGATACGCTCCCGATAAACTCATCTTT. It codes for CALGEPPAFRALIFTGGYAPDKLIF.

This clone is large in the sample. The V gene is TRDV3, the J gene TRDJ1, with 7 nucleotides matching TRDD2. This CDR3 is built from 15 residues. Unmatched junction bases numbered 7, after V lost 0 bases and J lost 0 bases. CDR1 is TVYSNPD, CDR2 GDNSRS, per germline (reference sequence). The CDR3 loop reads CAFRPPSFHTDKLIF. The CDR3, as DNA: TGTGCCTTTAGGCCGCCTTCCTTCCACACCGATAAACTCATCTTT.